Below, 25 T cell receptor beta chains from the same sample are listed, as sequenced in a study of blood T cells in healthy people across ages. A second PCR of roughly 7 to 11 cycles used a sample-barcoded 5' primer and a J-beta primer mix. TCRdb re-analysed the 5' RACE reads in MiXCR, keeping a single row per CDR3 protein. The table shows over a million distinct CDR3 sequences, with more than 40% occurring only once. Sequencing was done on a sample of blood. Source of these receptors: a woman aged 60-75 years in good health.

This sequence joins TRBV20-1 and TRBJ2-1; 9 nucleotides match TRBD2. Trimming removed 2 bases from V and 8 bases from J; junction bases left unmatched: 13. CDR3 length: 16 amino acids. Germline CDR1 is DFQATT and CDR2 is SNEGSKA (reference sequence). For the CDR3, the DNA is TGCAGTGCTAGACTGTTAGGACTAGCGAGTGACCATGAGCAGTTCTTC. This gives the protein CSARLLGLASDHEQFF.

This chain links TRBV20-1 with TRBJ1-6; 10 bases match TRBD1. V trimming: 2 bases; J trimming: 9 bases; junction bases outside the gene matches: 13. CDR3 length equals 17 residues. The V gene's germline CDR1 is DFQATT and CDR2 SNEGSKA (reference sequence). In DNA, the CDR3 is TGCAGTGCTAGAACCGAGCTGGGACAGGGGATCGGTTCACCCCTCCACTTT. Translated, it gives CSARTELGQGIGSPLHF.

This clonotype was seen only once. The chain is built from TRBV18 and TRBJ2-5; D is uncertain. CDR3 length equals 14 residues. V was clipped by 1 base and J by 3 bases, with 9 bases between them. Germline CDR1 is KGHSH and CDR2 is LQKENI. CDR3 residues: CASSPQRFKETQYF. CDR3 in DNA: TGTGCCAGCTCACCACAGCGATTTAAAGAGACCCAGTACTTC.

The V call is TRBV28, the J call TRBJ2-4; a possible D gene is TRBD1 (6 bases). The CDR3 contains 16 residues. Per the germline V gene, CDR1 is MDHEN and CDR2 is SYDVKM. Trimming removed 1 base at V and 2 bases at J, with 12 bases between. CDR3 protein: CASSLSGGPTKNIQYF. The CDR3 DNA sequence: TGTGCCAGCAGTTTATCTGGGGGCCCGACCAAAAACATTCAGTACTTC.

The table lists this clonotype with a few counts. The chain has TRBV9 and TRBJ2-1; D remains ambiguous. The length of the CDR3 is 15 residues. Between the trimmed V and J ends, which lost 3 bases and 0 bases, there was a span of 10 bases. Germline-derived CDR1 and CDR2 are SGDLS and YYNGEE. As DNA, the CDR3 is TGTGCCAGCAGCGGGAGCAGCATCTCCTACAATGAGCAGTTCTTC. It codes for CASSGSSISYNEQFF.

For the CDR3, the DNA is TGCAGTGCCCGCGACGGACGGGGAGAACATGAGCAGTTCTTC. This translates into CSARDGRGEHEQFF. V gene TRBV20-1 combines with J gene TRBJ2-1, with TRBD2 as a possible D gene (5 bases). Germline values: CDR1 DFQATT, CDR2 SNEGSKA (reference sequence). Trimming removed 6 bases at V and 8 bases at J, with 20 bases between. The CDR3 has 14 residues.

This clonotype showed up just a few times. This chain connects TRBV6-2 or TRBV6-3 to TRBJ2-1, with TRBD2 matching 11 bases. This CDR3 is 17 amino acids long. V was clipped by 4 bases and J by 4 bases; unmatched bases: 9. From germline, CDR1 is MNHEY and CDR2 SVGEGT. CDR3 sequence: CASSSALGTSGYNEQFF. The CDR3 DNA reads as TGTGCCAGCAGTTCCGCACTCGGGACTAGCGGTTACAATGAGCAGTTCTTC.

This clonotype was counted a few times. The chain has TRBV11-2 and TRBJ2-7; 8 nucleotides match TRBD2. This CDR3 is built from 15 residues. The germline CDR1 and CDR2 sequences are SGHAT and FQNNGV. V dropped 4 bases and J dropped 6; count of bases not matched to a gene: 11. CDR3 nucleotide sequence: TGTGCCAGCAGCTCAGGGACTAGGGATCTAGGCGAGCAGTACTTC. It codes for CASSSGTRDLGEQYF.

The V gene is TRBV6-1, the J gene TRBJ1-1; maybe TRBD1 (5 bases). The germline V gene has CDR1 MNHNS and CDR2 SASEGT. The CDR3 runs to 16 residues. Trimming pared 4 bases from V and 0 bases from J, leaving 15 bases between. The DNA for the CDR3 is TGTGCCAGCAGTGGACAGTGGAGAAAAATGAACACTGAAGCTTTCTTT. This encodes CASSGQWRKMNTEAFF.

This clonotype was detected only a few times. The chain employs TRBV6-5 and TRBJ2-3, with 11 bases that match TRBD2. Germline CDR1 and CDR2: MNHEY and SVGAGI. Unmatched junction bases numbered 1, after V lost 1 base and J lost 4 bases. The CDR3 is 15 amino acids. In DNA form, the CDR3 reads TGTGCCAGCAGTTACTTAGCGGGGGGGGCAGATACGCAGTATTTT. This sequence encodes CASSYLAGGADTQYF.

There are a few counts of this clonotype. J is TRBJ2-1 and V is TRBV7-9; 12 nucleotides match TRBD2. In germline, CDR1 is SEHNR, CDR2 FQNEAQ (reference sequence). The CDR3 covers 15 residues. The V segment lost 2 bases and the J segment 7 bases; nucleotides outside the gene matches: 3. CDR3 in DNA: TGTGCCAGCAGCTTAAGCGGGACTAGCGGGAATGAGCAGTTCTTC. Encoded protein: CASSLSGTSGNEQFF.

The V call is TRBV2, the J call TRBJ1-2, with D uncertain. Trimming took off 5 bases at V and 12 bases at J, with 16 bases between the two ends. The CDR3 runs 12 residues. Germline CDR1 is SNHLY and CDR2 is FYNNEI. Here the CDR3 reads CASSSVGLWHTF. Here the CDR3 DNA reads TGTGCCAGCAGTTCCGTAGGACTCTGGCACACCTTC.

The chain uses TRBV6-2 or TRBV6-3 and TRBJ1-5, with 7 bases matching TRBD1. The length of the CDR3 is 17 residues. CDR1 is MNHEY, CDR2 SVGEGT, per germline. The V gene end was trimmed by 2 bases and the J gene end by 3 bases; junction bases not matched to a gene: 10. The CDR3 reads CASSYPVAGQFNQPQHF. The DNA for the CDR3 is TGTGCCAGCAGTTACCCGGTTGCGGGACAGTTCAATCAGCCCCAGCATTTT.

This clonotype has more than one count but fewer than ten. The chain combines TRBV7-8 with TRBJ2-7; D not resolved. CDR1 SGHVS and CDR2 FQNEAQ come from the germline V gene. The CDR3 has 15 residues. Trimming removed 1 base from V and 0 bases from J, with 10 bases in between. The CDR3 coding sequence is TGTGCCAGCAGCTTAGAAGGGCCACGCTCCTACGAGCAGTACTTC. As protein: CASSLEGPRSYEQYF.

Concerning this clonotype itself: The junction departs from germline at one end; a sequencing error may be responsible. The chain links TRBV27 to TRBJ1-5; the D is unclear. CDR3 size: 13 residues. Per the germline V gene, CDR1 is MNHEY and CDR2 is SMNVEV (reference sequence). The CDR3 DNA reads TGTGCCAGCAGTGTATCGGCGGTTCAGCCCCAGCATTTT. Protein sequence: CASSVSAVQPQHF.

This clonotype was counted a few times. The gene calls are TRBV6-5 and TRBJ2-7; 7 positions agree with TRBD2. V was pared by 0 bases and J by 0 bases, with 5 bases of the junction left unmatched. Germline V CDR1 and CDR2: MNHEY, SVGAGI. This CDR3 has 16 amino acids. Here the CDR3 reads CASSYSRTSISYEQYF. The CDR3 DNA reads as TGTGCCAGCAGTTACTCAAGGACTAGTATCTCCTACGAGCAGTACTTC.

The rearrangement joins TRBV11-2 to TRBJ2-5; D is ambiguous. Germline V CDR1 and CDR2: SGHAT, FQNNGV. Between the trimmed V and J ends, which lost 0 bases and 11 bases, there was a span of 10 bases. The CDR3 contains 12 residues. The CDR3: CASSLDPGKQYF. The CDR3 coding sequence is TGTGCCAGCAGCTTAGATCCGGGCAAGCAGTACTTC.

This clonotype was observed a handful of times. The chain links TRBV24-1 to TRBJ2-6, with D unclear. The CDR3 contains 14 residues. V lost 5 bases to trimming and J lost 4 bases, with 8 bases between them. Germline V CDR1 and CDR2: KGHDR, SFDVKD. The CDR3 coding sequence is TGTGCCACCAGTGTCTTTGACGGGGCCAACGTCCTGACTTTC. Translated, it gives CATSVFDGANVLTF.

CDR3 DNA: TGTGCCAGCAGCTTAGCAGGGAGCAGAGATCAGCCCCAGCATTTT. Protein: CASSLAGSRDQPQHF. V gene TRBV7-2 combines with J gene TRBJ1-5; no clear D. Trimming took 0 bases from V and 5 from J, leaving 11 bases between them. Germline V gene sequence: CDR1 SGHTA, CDR2 FQGNSA. CDR3 length equals 15 residues.

The chain links TRBV7-6 to TRBJ2-1; D unresolved. V was pared by 5 bases and J by 7 bases, with 12 bases between. This CDR3 spans 13 amino acids. The germline V gene has CDR1 SGHVS and CDR2 FNYEAQ. The CDR3 here is CASSVSRANEQFF. The CDR3 region has the DNA TGTGCCAGCAGCGTAAGTAGGGCGAATGAGCAGTTCTTC. The entire variable domain, with the rest obtained from reference TRBV7-6 and TRBJ2-1, is as follows: GAGVSQSPRYKVTKRGQDVALRCDPISGHVSLYWYRQALGQGPEFLTYFNYEAQQDKSGLPNDRFSAERPEGSISTLTIQRTEQRDSAMYRCASSVSRANEQFFGPGTRLTVL.

The chain has TRBV5-1 and TRBJ1-1; tentative D call: TRBD1 (5 bases). From germline, CDR1 is SGHRS and CDR2 YFSETQ. V gave up 4 bases and J gave up 7 bases, with 17 bases separating them. CDR3 size: 14 residues. The CDR3 DNA sequence: TGCGCCAGCAGCCAGCCAGGACGGGGCTTTGAAGCTTTCTTT. It yields the protein CASSQPGRGFEAFF.

In its sample, this clonotype was seen a few times. J is TRBJ1-2 and V is TRBV6-5; TRBD1 is a possible D gene (5 bases). V was cut by 2 bases and J by 4 bases, with 17 bases left in between. Germline loops: CDR1 MNHEY, CDR2 SVGAGI. The CDR3 is 16 residues long. CDR3 coding DNA: TGTGCCAGCAGTTACGGGGCAGCTTCGCTCGGCTATGGCTACACCTTC. This translates into CASSYGAASLGYGYTF.

The chain employs TRBV20-1 and TRBJ2-5, with 8 positions matching TRBD2. CDR1 DFQATT and CDR2 SNEGSKA come from the germline V gene (reference sequence). The CDR3 consists of 13 residues. Trimming took 6 bases from V and 11 from J; bases not matched to a gene: 14. CDR3: CSASTGRESEQYF. CDR3 nucleotide sequence: TGCAGTGCCTCTACCGGGAGGGAGAGTGAGCAGTACTTC.

The CDR3 DNA follows: TGTGCCAGCATGCCTGCCTCCTATAATTCACCCCTCCACTTT. Translating it yields CASMPASYNSPLHF. The chain employs TRBV28 and TRBJ1-6; D call uncertain. CDR1 MDHEN and CDR2 SYDVKM come from the germline V gene. V dropped 7 bases and J dropped 0 bases, with 7 bases sitting between them. The CDR3 is 14 amino acids.

This chain uses TRBV6-5 with TRBJ2-7, with TRBD2 identical over 14 bases. Trimming removed 4 bases from V and 7 bases from J; junction bases left unmatched: 18. The CDR3 runs 19 residues. Germline lookup yields CDR1 MNHEY and CDR2 SVGAGI. The CDR3, as DNA: TGTGCCAGCAGTTCTACCGGGACTAGCGGGAGACAAGCCTACAATGAGCAGTACTTC. Translating it yields CASSSTGTSGRQAYNEQYF.